Shown below are 14 T cell receptor beta chains from a single sample sequenced in a study of T cells in Graves' hyperthyroidism and ophthalmopathy. TCR beta CDR3 sequences were amplified from RNA transcripts. The HTBI set primed first-round TCR CDR3 RT-PCR. TCRdb re-called the multiplex PCR reads through MiXCR, storing one row per CDR3 protein. The data show under 550,000 distinct CDR3 sequences, with just under 20% seen just once and roughly 44% held by the top ten. The specimen was blood. The receptor source for this set is a man aged 40-49 years with Graves' ophthalmopathy.

This clonotype was seen repeatedly, ten times or more. The rearrangement joins TRBV7-9 to TRBJ2-7; the D gene is possibly TRBD2 (6 bases). CDR3 length: 14 residues. Germline CDR1 SEHNR, CDR2 FQNEAQ (reference sequence). V was cut by 3 bases and J by 6 bases, with 15 bases left in between. The CDR3 DNA reads as TGTGCCAGCAGCTTTTCCGGAGGGGACGGCGAGCAGTACTTC. Protein product: CASSFSGGDGEQYF.

This clonotype was seen a handful of times. The chain joins TRBV5-1 to TRBJ1-2; TRBD1 agrees at 10 bases. Germline lookup yields CDR1 SGHRS and CDR2 YFSETQ. The V segment lost 2 bases and the J segment 3 bases; nucleotides outside the gene matches: 7. The CDR3 contains 16 residues. CDR3 loop: CASSFGAGTGDYGYTF. The DNA for the CDR3 is TGCGCCAGCAGCTTTGGAGCCGGGACAGGGGACTATGGCTACACCTTC.

This clonotype was detected a few times. This chain joins TRBV28 and TRBJ1-5; D is unresolved. Germline V lookup: CDR1 MDHEN, CDR2 SYDVKM. The CDR3 has 15 amino acids. Trimming shortened V by 2 bases and J by 5 bases, and 13 bases separated the two germline ends. CDR3 sequence reads: CASSLLSHEDQPQHF. The CDR3, as DNA: TGTGCCAGCAGTTTACTAAGTCACGAAGATCAGCCCCAGCATTTT.

This clonotype showed up many times. The V call is TRBV5-6, the J call TRBJ2-3; 9 positions agree with TRBD1. J was trimmed by 5 bases and V by 1 base; bases with no gene match: 2. Germline CDR1 reads SGHDT; CDR2 reads YYEEEE. The CDR3 consists of 14 residues. DNA for the CDR3: TGTGCCAGCAGCTTGAGACAGGGGGGAGATACGCAGTATTTT. This translates into CASSLRQGGDTQYF.

This clonotype was counted ten times or more. This chain links TRBV7-8 with TRBJ2-7; 11 bases match TRBD1. The V gene end was trimmed by 4 bases and the J gene end by 3 bases; junction bases not matched to a gene: 17. The CDR3 has 19 residues. Germline CDR1 reads SGHVS; CDR2 reads FQNEAQ. CDR3 coding DNA: TGTGCCAGCAGCTCTTACAACCTACGGGGACAGGGGGAAGTCTACGAGCAGTACTTC. Translation gives CASSSYNLRGQGEVYEQYF. Full variable domain (outside the CDR3, taken from reference TRBV7-8 and TRBJ2-7): GAGVSQSPRYKVAKRGQDVALRCDPISGHVSLFWYQQALGQGPEFLTYFQNEAQLDKSGLPSDRFFAERPEGSVSTLKIQRTQQEDSAVYLCASSSYNLRGQGEVYEQYFGPGTRLTVT.

This clonotype was observed a few times. The junction differs from germline at one of its ends, possibly a read error. The V call is TRBV6-6, the J call TRBJ2-3; the D is unclear. This CDR3 has 15 residues. CDR1 and CDR2 from the germline V gene are MNHNY and SVGAGI (reference sequence). The CDR3 spells CASNYLGGVSDTQYF. In nucleotides, the CDR3 is TGTGCCAGCAATTACTTGGGTGGGGTCTCTGATACGCAGTATTTT.

This clonotype was counted between two and nine times. CDR3 sequence: CASSYAGVADTQYF. In DNA, the CDR3 is TGTGCCAGCAGTTACGCGGGAGTGGCAGATACGCAGTATTTT. The genes are TRBV6-5 and TRBJ2-3, with TRBD2 identical over 7 bases. CDR1 and CDR2 from the germline V gene are MNHEY and SVGAGI. The V segment lost 2 bases and the J segment 4 bases; nucleotides outside the gene matches: 3. There are 14 residues in the CDR3.

This clonotype was picked up many times. The chain joins TRBV24-1 to TRBJ1-1, with a possible D match to TRBD1 (6 bases). V gave up 1 base and J gave up 8 bases, with 28 bases separating them. CDR3 length: 19 residues. Per the germline V gene, CDR1 is KGHDR and CDR2 is SFDVKD. CDR3 protein: CATSDLHHTGTWGKREAFF. The DNA for the CDR3 is TGTGCCACCAGTGATTTACACCATACCGGGACATGGGGGAAACGGGAAGCTTTCTTT.

This clonotype was counted ten times or more. CDR3 protein: CSARDWEGLYGYTF. CDR3 coding DNA: TGCAGTGCTAGAGACTGGGAGGGCCTCTATGGCTACACCTTC. The V and J genes are TRBV20-1 and TRBJ1-2; the D is unclear. Per germline, CDR1 DFQATT and CDR2 SNEGSKA (reference sequence). V lost 0 bases, J lost 4 bases, and 12 bases lay in between. The CDR3 sequence is 14 residues long.

The chain has TRBV15 and TRBJ1-4, with 8 nucleotides matching TRBD1. This CDR3 has 17 amino acids. Trimming at V came to 0 bases and at J to 4 bases, leaving 7 bases not matched to a gene. CDR1 is LNHNV, CDR2 YYDKDF, per germline (reference sequence). CDR3 bases: TGTGCCACCAGCAGAGAGTCGTGGACAGGGAATAATGAAAAACTGTTTTTT. Its translation is CATSRESWTGNNEKLFF. Combining the CDR3 with reference TRBV15 and TRBJ1-4 gives the whole variable domain DAMVIQNPRYQVTQFGKPVTLSCSQTLNHNVMYWYQQKSSQAPKLLFHYYDKDFNNEADTPDNFQSRRPNTSFCFLDIRSPGLGDTAMYLCATSRESWTGNNEKLFFGSGTQLSVL.

The chain employs TRBV30 and TRBJ1-2, with TRBD1 as a possible D gene (6 bases). Per germline, CDR1 GTSNPN and CDR2 SVGIG (reference sequence). This CDR3 region has 21 residues. V was shortened by 5 bases and J by 6 bases, with 40 bases between the two germline ends. CDR3 sequence (DNA): TGTGCCTGGGAGTCTAGCTCGGGACAACTTTCTGGCGGTCCAAGTTACCATGGCTACACCTTC. Translated: CAWESSSGQLSGGPSYHGYTF.

The chain joins TRBV4-2 to TRBJ2-7; 7 nucleotides agree with TRBD2. The V and J ends lost 4 bases and 2 bases, in that order; junction bases with no gene match: 8. Germline lookup yields CDR1 LGHNA and CDR2 YNFKEQ. This CDR3 has 15 residues. The CDR3 spells CASSPLGRGAYEQYF. As DNA, the CDR3 is TGTGCCAGCAGCCCCCTGGGGAGGGGCGCCTACGAGCAGTACTTC.

This chain connects TRBV29-1 to TRBJ2-5; D is uncertain. This CDR3 has 12 residues. The V end lost 5 bases, the J end lost 1 base, and 8 bases lay between the germline ends. Germline lookup yields CDR1 SQVTM and CDR2 ANQGSEA. CDR3 protein: CSVKPPQETQYF. In DNA form, the CDR3 reads TGCAGCGTTAAGCCACCCCAAGAGACCCAGTACTTC.

The sample holds a few counts of this clonotype. The V call is TRBV28, the J call TRBJ2-1; D possibly corresponds to TRBD2 (6 bases). Trimming shortened V by 6 bases and J by 9 bases, and 21 bases separated the two germline ends. The CDR3 is made up of 15 amino acids. CDR1 is MDHEN and CDR2 is SYDVKM in the germline V gene. CDR3 residues: CASSPFRTSRGEQFF. As DNA, the CDR3 is TGTGCCAGCAGCCCTTTTCGGACGTCGCGGGGTGAGCAGTTCTTC.